Described below is a single TCR beta chain sequence and its context. This sample stems from a study of T cell changes during pregnancy in multiple sclerosis. The CDR3 is 17 residues long. The germline CDR1 and CDR2 sequences are MRHNA and SNTAGT. With V trimmed by 1 base and J by 0 bases, 3 bases remained unmatched. Clones were sequenced by immunoSEQ multiplex PCR, and TCRdb holds only the in-frame ones, with some missing. Seen here are 45,000 to 55,000 clones, approximately 92% observed once, and the top ten hold approximately 0.91%. Here the sequenced sample was CD4+ T cells from peripheral blood mononuclear cells, taken in the second trimester of pregnancy. V usage is TRBV6-4 and J usage is TRBJ2-2; 9 bases fit TRBD1. The clonotype comes from a female donor in good health, enrolled as a control in a pregnancy study. CDR3 in DNA: TGTGCCAGCAGTGACTTGACAGGGGGAACGAACACCGGGGAGCTGTTTTTT. It specifies CASSDLTGGTNTGELFF.